The clone carrying this T cell receptor beta chain was seen at least ten times. The antigen remains unidentified. Trimming stripped 3 bases from V and 4 bases from J, with 13 bases between. From germline, CDR1 is SNHLY and CDR2 FYNNEI. CDR3 size: 15 residues. This sample is drawn from a study of regulatory T cells in long-lasting Graves disease. Building the TCR beta libraries relied on iRepertoire HTBI primers, and CDR3 regions underwent Arm-PCR. TCRdb used MiXCR to reprocess the multiplex PCR reads, holding one entry per CDR3 protein. The sample has hundreds of thousands of distinct CDR3 sequences; roughly 17% are singletons. Broader study findings: TCR diversity in persistent Graves' patients was below that of newly diagnosed ones.

Time point in this sample: newly diagnosed GD, antithyroid drugs for less than 3 months. RNA extracted from PBMCs served as the sequencing template. The sample was also linked to a second study, of T cells in Graves' hyperthyroidism and ophthalmopathy. As that report states: Most thyroid clonotypes that were expanded above 0.001 also turned up in blood.

This material consisted of peripheral blood mononuclear cells (PBMCs), taken at new diagnosis, from a patient treated with antithyroid drugs. The gene calls are TRBV2 and TRBJ1-5; D remains ambiguous. This clonotype was obtained from a woman aged 30 to 39 with Graves disease. The CDR3 nucleotides read TGTGCCAGCAGTGAGGCACGCGTGGAGAATCAGCCCCAGCATTTT. This codes for CASSEARVENQPQHF.